A selection of T cell receptor beta chains follows, all from one sample in a study of CD8 T cells in ankylosing spondylitis. TCRdb reprocessed the 5' RACE reads via MiXCR and lists one record per CDR3 protein. The sample has roughly 240,000 distinct CDR3 sequences, 30% to 40% seen once. Sequenced: blood, either unsorted or a sorted T cell fraction (not recorded which). The origin of the receptors is a male donor with ankylosing spondylitis or in good health (not recorded which). CDR3s include the opening cysteine and the closing phenylalanine or tryptophan. Each record gives: J gene, V gene, CDR3 protein.

TRBJ2-1,TRBV5-6,CASSDRGTSPNEQFF
TRBJ1-5,TRBV20-1,CSARDTNSNQPQHF
TRBJ2-3,TRBV20-1,CSARPGGDTQYF
TRBJ2-7,TRBV6-5,CASSYSSSYEQYF
TRBJ2-5,TRBV5-5,CASSLVRLQETQYF
TRBJ2-4,TRBV5-1,CASSLDPWGQSDIQYF
TRBJ1-1,TRBV20-1,CSANQGSLTNTEAFF
TRBJ1-1,TRBV20-1,CSARRGPNTEAFF
TRBJ2-1,TRBV20-1,CSAGPMVRSYNEQFF
TRBJ2-3,TRBV20-1,CSARSRGRGADTQYF
TRBJ2-7,TRBV29-1,CSVVGAGGGQYF
TRBJ1-1,TRBV5-6,CASSFPGSAEAFF
TRBJ2-1,TRBV6-1,CASSEINEQFF
TRBJ2-3,TRBV15,CATSIRRGTGRSLSTDTQYF
TRBJ2-7,TRBV12-3/TRBV12-4,CASTLKAGTLTYEQYF
TRBJ2-2,TRBV11-2,CASSSDSYTGELFF
TRBJ2-5,TRBV12-3/TRBV12-4,CASSFRGAFGETQYF
TRBJ2-1,TRBV14,CASSQVRGNEQFF
TRBJ2-2,TRBV5-6,CASSRFGLGTGELFF
TRBJ2-5,TRBV6-1,CASSERRRLIEETQYF